This T cell receptor (beta chain) was documented in a study of T-cell reconstitution after alpha-beta-depleted transplantation in children. This sample's TCRbeta library carried unique molecular identifier barcodes. MiXCR was run by TCRdb on the PCR reads, yielding one entry per CDR3 protein. The sample lists around 580,000 distinct CDR3 sequences; 25% to 30% were seen once. Trimming took off 1 base at V and 0 bases at J, with 7 bases between the two ends. This CDR3 has 15 amino acids. CDR1 and CDR2 from the germline V gene are LGHNA and YNFKEQ. This clonotype originated in a boy in the first two years of life with Wiskott-Aldrich syndrome, due to receive a stem cell transplant. The V call is TRBV4-2, the J call TRBJ1-5; no clear D. Sequencing used PBMCs, obtained before TCRalphabeta/CD19-depleted stem cell transplant. The CDR3 coding sequence is TGTGCCAGCAGCCAAGTAGTAAATAGCAATCAGCCCCAGCATTTT. Protein sequence: CASSQVVNSNQPQHF.